This T cell receptor beta chain is drawn from a study of cytotoxic CD8 clonotypes in ibrutinib-treated CLL. Study-wide points: Sustained-remission and progressing patients were not sampled at matched times. Treatment left the uncommon public clonotypes either contracted or stable in frequency.

The germline gives CDR1 LNHDA, CDR2 SQIVND (reference sequence). CDR3 length equals 16 residues. V was clipped by 7 bases and J by 1 base, with 17 bases between them. This clone has just a few counts. Antigen specificity is unknown. Investigators sought sequencing depths of between 1 in 200,000 and 1 in 1 million T cells. Generated by immunoSEQ multiplex PCR, the TCRdb table keeps only in-frame clones and is missing some. The table lists approximately 45,000 clones, approximately 69% of them singletons. The chain uses TRBV19 and TRBJ1-5; TRBD1 might be the D (5 bases). This specimen consisted of PBMCs, obtained after 12 months of ibrutinib treatment. The clonotype was recovered from a human donor with chronic lymphocytic leukemia. DNA of the CDR3: TGTGCCAGTACCCCAGGGTCGGGACGCAGCAATCAGCCCCAGCATTTT. Translated, it gives CASTPGSGRSNQPQHF.